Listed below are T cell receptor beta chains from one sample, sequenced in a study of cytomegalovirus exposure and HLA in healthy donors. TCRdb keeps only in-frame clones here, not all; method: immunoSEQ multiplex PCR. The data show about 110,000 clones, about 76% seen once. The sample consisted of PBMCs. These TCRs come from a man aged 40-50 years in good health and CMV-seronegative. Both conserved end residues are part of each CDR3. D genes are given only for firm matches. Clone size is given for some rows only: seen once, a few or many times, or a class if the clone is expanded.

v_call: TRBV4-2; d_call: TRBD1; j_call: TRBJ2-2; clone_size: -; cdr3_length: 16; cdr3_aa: CASSQEGQGRAGELFF; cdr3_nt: TGTGCCAGCAGCCAAGAAGGACAGGGTAGGGCCGGGGAGCTGTTTTTT
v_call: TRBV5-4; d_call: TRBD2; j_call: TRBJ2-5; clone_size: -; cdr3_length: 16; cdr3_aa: CASSLGLAGVQETQYF; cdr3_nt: TGTGCCAGCAGCTTGGGGCTAGCGGGGGTCCAAGAGACCCAGTACTTC
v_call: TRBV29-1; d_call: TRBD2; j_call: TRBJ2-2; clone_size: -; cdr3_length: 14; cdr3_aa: CSVGASGGAGELFF; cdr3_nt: TGCAGCGTTGGAGCTAGCGGGGGGGCCGGGGAGCTGTTTTTT
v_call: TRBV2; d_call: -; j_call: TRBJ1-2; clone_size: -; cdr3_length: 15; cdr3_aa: CASRVSDSSGYGYTF; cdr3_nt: TGTGCCAGCAGGGTCTCGGACAGCTCTGGCTATGGCTACACCTTC
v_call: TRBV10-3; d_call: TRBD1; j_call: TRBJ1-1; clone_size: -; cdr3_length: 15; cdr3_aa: CAISARDRATTEAFF; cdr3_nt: TGTGCCATCAGTGCCCGGGACAGGGCTACCACTGAAGCTTTCTTT
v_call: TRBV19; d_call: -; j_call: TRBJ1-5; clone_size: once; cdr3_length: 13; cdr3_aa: CASSIFLDQPQHF; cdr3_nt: TGTGCCAGTAGTATCTTTCTCGATCAGCCCCAGCATTTT
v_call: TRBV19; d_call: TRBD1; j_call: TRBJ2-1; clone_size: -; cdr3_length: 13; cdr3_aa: CASTGQISNEQFF; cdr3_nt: TGTGCCAGTACGGGACAGATAAGCAATGAGCAGTTCTTC
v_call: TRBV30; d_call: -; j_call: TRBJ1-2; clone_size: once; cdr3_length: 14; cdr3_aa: CAWSVPEVNYGYTF; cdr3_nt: TGTGCCTGGAGTGTACCAGAGGTTAACTACGGCTACACCTTC
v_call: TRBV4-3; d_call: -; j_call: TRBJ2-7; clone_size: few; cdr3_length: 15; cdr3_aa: CASSQGLGHSYEQYF; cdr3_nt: TGCGCCAGCAGCCAAGGTCTGGGGCATTCCTACGAGCAGTACTTC
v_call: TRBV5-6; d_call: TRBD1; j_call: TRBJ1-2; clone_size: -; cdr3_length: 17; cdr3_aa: CASSDSRGVGTVYGYTF; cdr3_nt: TGTGCCAGCAGCGACTCAAGAGGGGTTGGGACAGTCTATGGCTACACCTTC
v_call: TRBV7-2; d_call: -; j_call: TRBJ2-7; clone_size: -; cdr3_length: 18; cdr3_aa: CASSLGGVLTGPTYEQYF; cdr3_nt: TGTGCCAGCAGCTTGGGGGGAGTCCTGACAGGGCCTACCTACGAGCAGTACTTC
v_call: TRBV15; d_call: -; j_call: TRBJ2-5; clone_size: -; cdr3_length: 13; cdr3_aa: CATSRTWAETQYF; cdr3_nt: TGTGCCACCAGCAGGACGTGGGCCGAGACCCAGTACTTC
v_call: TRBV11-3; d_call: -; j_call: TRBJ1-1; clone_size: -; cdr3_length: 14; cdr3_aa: CASSQGPVNTEAFF; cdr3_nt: TGTGCCAGCAGTCAGGGTCCAGTAAACACTGAAGCTTTCTTT
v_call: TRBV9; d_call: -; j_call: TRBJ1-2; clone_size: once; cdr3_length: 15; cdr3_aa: CASSALGLLGYGYTF; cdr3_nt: TGTGCCAGCAGCGCCTTGGGGCTGCTGGGCTATGGCTACACCTTC
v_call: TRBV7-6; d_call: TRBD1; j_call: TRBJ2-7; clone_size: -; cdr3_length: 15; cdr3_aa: CASSARTGEFYEQYF; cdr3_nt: TGTGCCAGCAGCGCCCGGACAGGGGAATTCTACGAGCAGTACTTC
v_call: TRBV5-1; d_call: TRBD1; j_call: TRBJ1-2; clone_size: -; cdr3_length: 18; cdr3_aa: CASTMTPAGTGGDPGYTF; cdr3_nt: TGCGCCAGCACCATGACCCCTGCAGGGACAGGGGGGGACCCTGGCTACACCTTC